This T cell receptor beta chain was recovered during a study of T cells in Graves' hyperthyroidism and ophthalmopathy. General study results and limits: By a 13 V-J model, ophthalmopathy was set apart from stable hyperthyroidism.

This clonotype showed up just once. Its antigen is not identified. TCR beta CDR3 region amplification was performed from RNA transcripts. The study used the HTBI primer set for a first-round RT-PCR of the TCR CDR3. TCRdb re-derived calls from the multiplex PCR reads in MiXCR, one entry per CDR3 protein. The sample lists 540,000 or so distinct CDR3 sequences, just over 45% occurring once. Trimming took 7 bases from V and 4 from J; bases not matched to a gene: 12. CDR3 size: 15 residues. Germline V gene sequence: CDR1 LNHDA, CDR2 SQIVND (reference sequence). Material: peripheral blood or thyroid tissue (not recorded which). This receptor was taken from an adult woman with Graves' disease, either hyperthyroidism or ophthalmopathy (not recorded which). The rearrangement joins TRBV19 to TRBJ1-2; 7 bases are a match to TRBD1. CDR3 loop: CASIPEGDSLYGYTF. Written as DNA, the CDR3 is TGTGCCAGTATCCCAGAGGGGGACAGCCTCTATGGCTACACCTTC.